The 22 T cell receptor beta chains in this list originate from one sample, sequenced in a study of early T cells in non-severe SARS-CoV-2 infection (dated by TCRdb to the early 2020s). Receptor amplification or capture employed 5' RACE. For sequencing, a NextSeq 500 was employed. TCRdb cleaned the public reads at Q25 with fastp, built clones with MiXCR and kept in-frame beta chains. Records with the same CDR3 protein are collapsed into one entry carrying the most frequent genes and DNA. The sample includes tens of thousands of distinct CDR3 sequences, with around 10% observed a single time. The top ten constitute 5% to 7% of the sample. Material: whole blood, obtained at baseline. These TCRs come from an adult who was a healthcare worker with PCR-confirmed SARS-CoV-2 infection or an uninfected control (not recorded which).

This clonotype appeared many times. V is TRBV2 and J is TRBJ2-5, with D possibly TRBD2 on 6 matching bases. CDR3 length: 13 amino acids. V was clipped by 6 bases and J by 1 base, with 9 bases between them. Germline values: CDR1 SNHLY, CDR2 FYNNEI. The CDR3 loop is CASSVAVQETQYF. The CDR3, as DNA: TGTGCCAGCAGCGTAGCGGTCCAAGAGACCCAGTACTTC.

This chain uses TRBV12-3 or TRBV12-4 with TRBJ2-1; 8 nucleotides align to TRBD1. With 0 bases clipped from V and 4 bases from J, the junction kept 8 bases outside the gene matches. There are 17 residues in the CDR3. CDR3 sequence: CASSLAPSRGLYNEQFF. The DNA of the CDR3 is TGTGCCAGCAGTTTAGCCCCCTCCAGGGGGCTATACAATGAGCAGTTCTTC.

This clonotype turned up a few times. The chain is built from TRBV29-1 and TRBJ2-7; TRBD2 matches 13 bases. The length of the CDR3 is 12 residues. Germline V gene data show CDR1 as SQVTM and CDR2 as ANQGSEA. The junction had 6 bases not matched to a gene; V was cut back by 7 bases and J by 9 bases. For the CDR3, the DNA is TGCAGCGCCGGACTAGCGGGGGTCGGGCAGTACTTC. Amino acids: CSAGLAGVGQYF.

J is TRBJ1-5 and V is TRBV6-2 or TRBV6-3, with TRBD1 matching over 7 bases. With V trimmed by 6 bases and J by 2 bases, 10 bases remained unmatched. The CDR3 sequence is 16 residues long. In germline, CDR1 is MNHEY, CDR2 SVGEGT. Written as DNA, the CDR3 is TGTGCCAGCAGGGGGGACAGCCTCCTGGGCAATCAGCCCCAGCATTTT. Translation: CASRGDSLLGNQPQHF.

This clonotype was seen ten or more times. This rearrangement joins TRBV7-6 to TRBJ2-1; 12 positions match TRBD1. In germline, CDR1 is SGHVS, CDR2 FNYEAQ. The length of the CDR3 is 15 residues. V lost 2 bases, J lost 8 bases, and 4 bases stayed unmatched. The CDR3 region is CASSLRGTGGDEQFF. CDR3 bases: TGTGCCAGCAGCTTACGTGGGACAGGGGGCGATGAGCAGTTCTTC.

In its sample, this clonotype was seen many times. This chain connects TRBV5-5 to TRBJ2-1; D is uncertain. The CDR3 runs 15 residues. Germline V gene data show CDR1 as SGHKS and CDR2 as YYEKEE (reference sequence). Trimming pared 0 bases from V and 7 bases from J, leaving 14 bases between. CDR3: CASSLAFWAPNEQFF. For the CDR3, the DNA is TGTGCCAGCAGCTTGGCGTTTTGGGCCCCGAATGAGCAGTTCTTC. Full variable domain (missing parts from reference TRBV5-5 and TRBJ2-1): DAGVTQSPTHLIKTRGQQVTLRCSPISGHKSVSWYQQVLGQGPQFIFQYYEKEERGRGNFPDRFSARQFPNYSSELNVNALLLGDSALYLCASSLAFWAPNEQFFGPGTRLTVL.

The rearrangement joins TRBV5-4 to TRBJ2-7; 7 bases align to TRBD1. The V and J ends lost 3 bases and 5 bases, in that order; junction bases with no gene match: 5. Germline V gene data show CDR1 as SGHNT and CDR2 as YYREEE (reference sequence). The CDR3 covers 13 residues. CDR3 DNA sequence: TGTGCCAGCAGCTCGACAGGGTTAGACGAGCAGTACTTC. Its translation: CASSSTGLDEQYF.

This chain joins TRBV12-3 or TRBV12-4 and TRBJ1-6; TRBD1 matches at 7 bases. This CDR3 region has 18 residues. With V trimmed by 5 bases and J by 6 bases, 16 bases remained unmatched. The DNA for the CDR3 is TGTGCCAGCAGTCCCGCTTTTTTGATGGACAGGAGTAATTCACCCCTCCACTTT. Its translation: CASSPAFLMDRSNSPLHF.

There are a few counts of this clonotype. The gene calls are TRBV20-1 and TRBJ2-7, with 10 bases aligning to TRBD1. CDR3 length: 13 amino acids. V shed 3 bases, J shed 7 bases, and the junction held 6 bases outside the gene matches. CDR1 is DFQATT, CDR2 SNEGSKA, per germline (reference sequence). CDR3 amino acids: CSASRQGAREQYF. The CDR3 DNA sequence: TGCAGTGCTAGTCGACAGGGGGCAAGGGAGCAGTACTTC.

This chain uses TRBV11-3 with TRBJ2-7; 7 bases line up with TRBD2. With 7 bases clipped from V and 3 bases from J, the junction kept 12 bases outside the gene matches. The CDR3 covers 15 residues. CDR1 is SGHNT, CDR2 YENEEA, per germline. The CDR3 bases are TGTGCCAGCACTCTCTACGGGGGGAGCGACTACGAGCAGTACTTC. Translating it yields CASTLYGGSDYEQYF.

This clonotype has only a few counts. The genes are TRBV18 and TRBJ1-1, with unresolved D. CDR1 is KGHSH and CDR2 is LQKENI in the germline V gene. Trimming shortened V by 3 bases and J by 0 bases, and 11 bases separated the two germline ends. This CDR3 is built from 15 residues. CDR3 DNA: TGTGCCAGCTCACCGTTGTGGATAATGAACACTGAAGCTTTCTTT. Translated, it gives CASSPLWIMNTEAFF.

The chain links TRBV29-1 to TRBJ2-1; D not resolved. Germline assignment: CDR1 SQVTM and CDR2 ANQGSEA. The CDR3 length is 14 residues. The ends were cut back, 8 bases at V and 4 bases at J, with 18 bases in the middle. CDR3 amino acids: CSTNPRHGYNEQFF. CDR3 DNA: TGCAGCACGAATCCTAGGCATGGATACAATGAGCAGTTCTTC.

There are a few counts of this clonotype. The V call is TRBV6-2 or TRBV6-3, the J call TRBJ2-1; D gene ambiguous. Germline CDR1 and CDR2: MNHEY and SVGEGT. The CDR3 consists of 14 residues. V lost 0 bases and J lost 7, with 10 bases in between. The CDR3 DNA reads TGTGCCAGCAGTTACTCGATCTTACTTAATGAGCAGTTCTTC. Translation gives CASSYSILLNEQFF.

At least ten counts were recorded for this clonotype. V usage is TRBV7-9 and J usage is TRBJ2-7; D gene ambiguous. Germline V gene sequence: CDR1 SEHNR, CDR2 FQNEAQ (reference sequence). Deletions cut 1 base from V and 5 bases from J, with 6 bases between. The CDR3 covers 12 residues. CDR3 sequence reads: CASSLVRDEQYF. CDR3 DNA sequence: TGTGCCAGCAGCTTAGTCCGGGACGAGCAGTACTTC.

The table lists this clonotype with many counts. This sequence joins TRBV7-7 and TRBJ2-3; tentatively, D is TRBD1 or TRBD2 (7 bases each). The V end lost 5 bases, the J end lost 4 bases, and 13 bases lay between the germline ends. The germline gives CDR1 SSHAT, CDR2 FNYEAQ (reference sequence). This CDR3 has 14 residues. CDR3 loop: CASSAGGVPDTQYF. The DNA for the CDR3 is TGTGCCAGCAGCGCAGGGGGGGTCCCAGATACGCAGTATTTT.

The chain recombines TRBV20-1 with TRBJ2-1; D unresolved. The germline V gene encodes CDR1 DFQATT and CDR2 SNEGSKA (reference sequence). V lost 6 bases and J 8 bases, leaving 14 bases between the germline ends. The CDR3 length is 12 residues. The CDR3 region is CSATTPGDEQFF. CDR3 in DNA: TGCAGTGCGACGACCCCAGGAGATGAGCAGTTCTTC.

This clonotype was seen many times. This chain uses TRBV5-6 with TRBJ1-1; D might be TRBD1 (6 bases). V was shortened by 0 bases and J by 2 bases, with 8 bases between the two germline ends. Per the germline V gene, CDR1 is SGHDT and CDR2 is YYEEEE. CDR3 length: 14 amino acids. The CDR3 reads CASSLVGTNTEAFF. As DNA, the CDR3 is TGTGCCAGCAGCTTGGTAGGGACAAACACTGAAGCTTTCTTT. The full variable domain, completed using reference TRBV5-6 and TRBJ1-1, is DAGVTQSPTHLIKTRGQQVTLRCSPKSGHDTVSWYQQALGQGPQFIFQYYEEEERQRGNFPDRFSGHQFPNYSSELNVNALLLGDSALYLCASSLVGTNTEAFFGQGTRLTVV.

This clonotype was observed a few times. The CDR3 DNA follows: TGTGCCAGCAGCCACAAAAGGACAAGCCCCCCAGAGACCCAGTACTTC. Its translation: CASSHKRTSPPETQYF. J is TRBJ2-5 and V is TRBV3-1; TRBD1 might be the D (5 bases). CDR3 length: 16 amino acids. The V and J ends lost 3 bases and 4 bases respectively, with 18 bases between them. CDR1 is LGHDT and CDR2 is YNNKEL in the germline V gene (reference sequence).

At least ten counts were recorded for this clonotype. This chain uses TRBV10-3 with TRBJ2-3, with 11 bases lining up with TRBD2. CDR1 and CDR2 from the germline V gene are ENHRY and SYGVKD. CDR3 length: 21 residues. Unmatched junction bases numbered 22, after V lost 2 bases and J lost 6 bases. DNA of the CDR3: TGTGCCATCAGTGAGACTGAAGGGGGGCTCAGGCTAGCGGGAGGCCATGATACGCAGTATTTT. Protein: CAISETEGGLRLAGGHDTQYF.

The J gene is TRBJ2-1, the V gene TRBV11-3; D is uncertain. With 4 bases removed from V and 8 bases from J, the gap between germline ends came to 12 bases. Germline assignment: CDR1 SGHNT and CDR2 YENEEA. CDR3 length equals 13 residues. Here the CDR3 reads CASSSISVDEQFF. The CDR3 coding sequence is TGTGCCAGCAGCTCAATATCAGTGGATGAGCAGTTCTTC.

This clonotype has only a few counts. The chain couples TRBV6-2 or TRBV6-3 to TRBJ1-6; the D is unclear. V lost 1 base, J lost 0 bases, and 10 bases lay in between. The CDR3 spans 17 residues. Germline values: CDR1 MNHEY, CDR2 SVGEGT. CDR3: CASSYFRRDSYNSPLHF. The CDR3 coding sequence is TGTGCCAGCAGTTACTTCAGACGGGACTCCTATAATTCACCCCTCCACTTT.

CDR3 region: CSARLGPNTEAFF. The DNA for the CDR3 is TGCAGTGCTAGACTAGGGCCGAACACTGAAGCTTTCTTT. The chain combines TRBV20-1 with TRBJ1-1; D unresolved. In germline, CDR1 is DFQATT, CDR2 SNEGSKA (reference sequence). This CDR3 region has 13 residues. V was cut by 2 bases and J by 1 base, with 8 bases left in between.